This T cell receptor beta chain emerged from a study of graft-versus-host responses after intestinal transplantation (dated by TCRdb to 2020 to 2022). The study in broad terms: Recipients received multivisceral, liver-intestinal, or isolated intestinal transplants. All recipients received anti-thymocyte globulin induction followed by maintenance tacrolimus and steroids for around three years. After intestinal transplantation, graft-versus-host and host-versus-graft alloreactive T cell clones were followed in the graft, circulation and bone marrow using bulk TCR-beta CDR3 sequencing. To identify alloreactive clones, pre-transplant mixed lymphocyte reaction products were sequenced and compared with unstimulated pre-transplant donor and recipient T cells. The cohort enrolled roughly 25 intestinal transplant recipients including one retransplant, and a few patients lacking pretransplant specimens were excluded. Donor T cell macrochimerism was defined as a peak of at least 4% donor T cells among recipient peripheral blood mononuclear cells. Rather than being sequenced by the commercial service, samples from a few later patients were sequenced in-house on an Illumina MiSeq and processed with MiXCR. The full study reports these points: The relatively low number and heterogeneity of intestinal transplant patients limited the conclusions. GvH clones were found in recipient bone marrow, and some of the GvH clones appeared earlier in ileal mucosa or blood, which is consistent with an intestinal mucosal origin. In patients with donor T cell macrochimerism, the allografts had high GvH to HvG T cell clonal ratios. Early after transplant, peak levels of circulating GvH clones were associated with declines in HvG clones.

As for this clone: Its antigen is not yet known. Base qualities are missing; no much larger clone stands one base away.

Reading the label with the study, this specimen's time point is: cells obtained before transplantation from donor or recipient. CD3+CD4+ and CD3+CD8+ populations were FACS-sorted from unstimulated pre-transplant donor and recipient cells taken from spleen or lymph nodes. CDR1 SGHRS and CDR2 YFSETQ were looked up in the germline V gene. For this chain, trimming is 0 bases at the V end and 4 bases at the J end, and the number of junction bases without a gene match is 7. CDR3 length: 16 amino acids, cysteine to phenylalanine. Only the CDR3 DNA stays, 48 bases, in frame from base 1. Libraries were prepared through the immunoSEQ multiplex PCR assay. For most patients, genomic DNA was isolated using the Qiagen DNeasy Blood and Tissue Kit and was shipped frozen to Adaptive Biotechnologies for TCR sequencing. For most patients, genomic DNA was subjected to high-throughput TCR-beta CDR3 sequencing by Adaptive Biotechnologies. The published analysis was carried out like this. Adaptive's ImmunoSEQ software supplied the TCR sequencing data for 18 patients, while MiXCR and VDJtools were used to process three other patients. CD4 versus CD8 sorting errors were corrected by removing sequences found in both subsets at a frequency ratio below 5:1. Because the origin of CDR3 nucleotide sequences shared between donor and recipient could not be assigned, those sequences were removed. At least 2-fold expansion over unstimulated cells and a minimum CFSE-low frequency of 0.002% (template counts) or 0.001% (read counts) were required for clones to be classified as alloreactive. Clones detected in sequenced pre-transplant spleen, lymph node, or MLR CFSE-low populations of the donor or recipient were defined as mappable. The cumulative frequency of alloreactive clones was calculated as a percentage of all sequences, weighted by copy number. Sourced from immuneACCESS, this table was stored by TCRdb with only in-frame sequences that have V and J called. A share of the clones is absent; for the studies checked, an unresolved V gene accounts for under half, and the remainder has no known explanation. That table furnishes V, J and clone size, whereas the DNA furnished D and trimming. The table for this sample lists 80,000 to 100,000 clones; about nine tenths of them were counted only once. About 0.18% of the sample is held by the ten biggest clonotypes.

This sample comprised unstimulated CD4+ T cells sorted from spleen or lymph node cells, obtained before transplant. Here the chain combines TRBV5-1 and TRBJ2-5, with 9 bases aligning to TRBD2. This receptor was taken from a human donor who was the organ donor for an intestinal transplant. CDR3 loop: CASSLEVAGVRETQYF. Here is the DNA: TGCGCCAGCAGCTTGGAGGTAGCGGGGGTTCGAGAGACCCAGTACTTC.